What follows describes a single TCR beta chain. The antigen it binds to is not known. At one boundary the junction diverges from the germline segment, which might be a read error. This entry comes from a study of CD8+ T cells in alopecia areata (dated by TCRdb to the late 2010s). As for the study more broadly: Treated patients were enrolled in an open-label pilot trial of oral tofacitinib at 5 to 10 mg twice daily for moderate-to-severe alopecia areata. Patients stayed on tofacitinib for 6 to 18 months and then had 6 months of follow-up off drug so that delayed response and recurrence could be assessed. In treated patients, disease severity was measured using the SALT score, which gives the percentage of scalp surface area affected. In both human patients and the C3H/HeJ mouse model, the study applied high-throughput TCRbeta sequencing to look at T cell clonal expansion in alopecia areata. Human TCRbeta sequencing covered scalp tissue and sorted CD4+ and CD8+ peripheral blood T cells from patchy and totalis/universalis alopecia areata patients and healthy controls. Biopsies were taken from tofacitinib-treated patients at baseline and again at 4 and 24 weeks into treatment, and several of those patients also had a later scalp biopsy. Scalp clonality was compared among normal scalp (n=4), patchy alopecia areata scalp (n=8), and alopecia totalis/universalis scalp (n=8). RNA was obtained with the PAXgene miRNA kit for fixed scalp, the miRNeasy kit for PBMCs, and the RNeasy kit for mouse skin. immunoSEQ multiplex PCR using 35 Vbeta forward primers and 13 Jbeta reverse primers was used to amplify TCRbeta CDR3 regions. Overall study outcomes, separate from this receptor: The treated cohort was small, with a single nonresponder, so links between baseline CD8+ expansion and response need larger studies. With tofacitinib, both scalp clonality and the number of expanded CD8+ clones among the top 100 scalp clones went down significantly. Compared with mice, TCR sequences shared between patients were less clear, possibly partly because of HLA diversity across the patient population. During tofacitinib treatment, many expanded lesional clones stuck around in both scalp and blood, and this persistence may partly explain why relapse happens after treatment is stopped. Compared with normal scalp, lesional scalp had higher clonality and more expanded CD8+ clones, particularly in alopecia totalis/universalis, a pattern that suggests antigenic drive. Scalp TCR repertoire analysis is complicated because resident alphabeta T cells in normal human skin are also sequenced, whereas mouse skin is dominated by gammadelta T cells.

Receptor amplification or capture employed the immunoSEQ multiplex PCR assay. To provide template for TCR sequencing, every sample had RNA extracted and reverse transcribed into cDNA. SuperScript III was used to make first-strand cDNA, primed with a 2:1 mix of oligo-dT and random hexamers. A synthetic immune receptor repertoire was used to assess amplification bias, and residual bias was removed computationally. The original pipeline was this. Raw reads were preprocessed for error removal, and CDR3 was defined according to IMGT conventions as running from the conserved cysteine to phenylalanine. To get clonality, Shannon entropy was normalized by log2 of the number of productive unique TCRs and the result was subtracted from 1. Whether each scalp clone was CD4 or CD8 was inferred by checking scalp TCRbeta sequences against the CD4 and CD8 repertoires from sorted blood. The source is immuneACCESS, and TCRdb retained only in-frame sequences with V and J called. Part of the clones is not carried over; for the studies checked, unresolved V genes explain less than half of this, and the remainder is unexplained. V and J calls and clone size are copied from that table; D and trimming were computed from the DNA. Present in this sample are some 200,000 clones, 45% to 75% of which were seen just once. Of the sample, 3% to 4% is held by the ten largest clones.

The sample's time point label, decoded: 4 weeks on oral tofacitinib. This sample's treatment or condition label indicates: oral pan-JAK inhibitor, 5-10 mg twice daily. Lesional scalp punch biopsies and peripheral blood were obtained from alopecia areata patients. PBMCs were separated by density centrifugation and stained for CD3, CD4 and CD8, after which CD4+ and CD8+ T cells were sorted on a FACSAria. From its cysteine to its phenylalanine, the CDR3 spans 17 amino acids. Just the 51-base CDR3 DNA is kept, in frame starting at base 1. The germline V gene supplies CDR1 SGHVS and CDR2 FNYEAQ. The material was CD4+ T cells sorted from blood, obtained at week 4, from a patient treated with tofacitinib. The rearranged segments are TRBV7-6 and TRBJ2-5; TRBD2 is a weak D gene call, 7 bases matching. The sequence was collected from a human donor with alopecia areata. CDR3 protein: CASSLAGGGGLAETQYF. Read as DNA, the sequence is TGTGCCAGCAGCCTAGCCGGGGGCGGGGGCCTCGCGGAGACCCAGTACTTC.